What follows are 23 T cell receptor beta chains derived from one specimen sequenced in a study of T cell responses to AZD1222 COVID-19 vaccine. TCRdb's copy holds only in-frame clones and misses some; the assay was immunoSEQ multiplex PCR. Counted here are some 130,000 clones, over 85% occurring once; the ten biggest clones make up approximately 3.4%. Sample: peripheral blood, taken on day 0 of AZD1222 vaccination. The receptors derive from an adult in good health.

The chain couples TRBV7-9 to TRBJ1-2; 8 bases are a match to TRBD1. The germline V gene has CDR1 SEHNR and CDR2 FQNEAQ (reference sequence). The junction had 13 bases not matched to a gene; V was cut back by 5 bases and J by 8 bases. This CDR3 contains 15 residues. This chain's CDR3 is CASSPPQGGTGGYTF. The CDR3 coding sequence is TGTGCCAGCAGCCCCCCACAGGGGGGAACGGGCGGCTACACCTTC.

This clone has only one observation. This sequence joins TRBV30 and TRBJ2-5, with 11 bases aligning to TRBD2. The germline gives CDR1 GTSNPN, CDR2 SVGIG (reference sequence). The CDR3 runs to 15 residues. Losses at the gene ends were 3 bases for V and 2 bases for J; bases not matched to a gene: 5. In nucleotides, the CDR3 is TGTGCCTGGAGCATAGGGACTAGCGGACAAGAGACCCAGTACTTC. Its translation: CAWSIGTSGQETQYF.

The DNA of the CDR3 is TGTGCCAGCAGCTTAGCGGCGAGCTCTGGAAACACCATATATTTT. Translation gives CASSLAASSGNTIYF. The chain links TRBV7-2 to TRBJ1-3, with no clear D. CDR3 size: 15 residues. CDR1 is SGHTA and CDR2 is FQGNSA in the germline V gene. Trimming shortened V by 0 bases and J by 0 bases, and 6 bases separated the two germline ends. Full variable domain (rest looked up from reference TRBV7-2 and TRBJ1-3): GAGVSQSPSNKVTEKGKDVELRCDPISGHTALYWYRQSLGQGLEFLIYFQGNSAPDKSGLPSDRFSAERTGGSVSTLTIQRTQQEDSAVYLCASSLAASSGNTIYFGEGSWLTVV.

The rearrangement uses TRBV19 and TRBJ1-5; D is possibly TRBD1 (6 bases). The germline V and J ends were trimmed by 1 base and 1 base, with 11 bases remaining between them. The CDR3 runs 16 residues. Germline-derived CDR1 and CDR2 are LNHDA and SQIVND (reference sequence). The CDR3 loop reads CASSIGGLGSNQPQHF. DNA of the CDR3: TGTGCCAGTAGTATAGGGGGGCTTGGGAGCAATCAGCCCCAGCATTTT.

The rearrangement uses TRBV28 and TRBJ2-7, with 7 positions matching TRBD2. Per germline, CDR1 MDHEN and CDR2 SYDVKM. V shed 6 bases and J 0 bases; nucleotides not matched to a gene: 5. This CDR3 contains 14 residues. The CDR3 is CASRIAGDSYEQYF. The CDR3 DNA sequence: TGTGCCAGCAGAATAGCGGGTGACTCCTACGAGCAGTACTTC.

The chain is built from TRBV29-1 and TRBJ1-1; 12 bases map to TRBD1. There are 15 residues in the CDR3. The J segment lost 1 base and the V segment lost 6 bases, leaving 6 bases of the junction unmatched. CDR1 SQVTM and CDR2 ANQGSEA come from the germline V gene. For the CDR3, the DNA is TGCAGCGTACGGGACAGGGGGCGCGGGAACACTGAAGCTTTCTTT. Translating it yields CSVRDRGRGNTEAFF.

The rearrangement joins TRBV20-1 to TRBJ1-2, with D hard to call. This CDR3 comprises 11 residues. In germline, CDR1 is DFQATT, CDR2 SNEGSKA (reference sequence). The V and J ends lost 3 bases and 2 bases respectively, with 4 bases between them. The CDR3: CSASRNYGYTF. CDR3 bases: TGCAGTGCTAGCCGGAACTATGGCTACACCTTC.

The gene calls are TRBV19 and TRBJ2-7; weak D call: TRBD1 (6 bases). Trimming cost V 5 bases and J 0 bases, with 11 bases left between them. This CDR3 is 14 amino acids long. Germline values: CDR1 LNHDA, CDR2 SQIVND (reference sequence). CDR3 DNA: TGTGCCAGTAGTCTGACAGGACGCTCCTACGAGCAGTACTTC. This translates into CASSLTGRSYEQYF.

CDR3 sequence: CASSSAGTGDGELFF. The CDR3 coding sequence is TGTGCCAGCAGCTCCGCCGGGACGGGCGACGGGGAGCTGTTTTTT. V gene TRBV28 combines with J gene TRBJ2-2; D tentatively reads TRBD1 or TRBD2 (5 bases each). V gave up 6 bases and J gave up 7 bases, with 18 bases separating them. The germline gives CDR1 MDHEN, CDR2 SYDVKM. The CDR3 is 15 residues long. The full variable domain, rest sourced from reference TRBV28 and TRBJ2-2, is DVKVTQSSRYLVKRTGEKVFLECVQDMDHENMFWYRQDPGLGLRLIYFSYDVKMKEKGDIPEGYSVSREKKERFSLILESASTNQTSMYLCASSSAGTGDGELFFGEGSRLTVL.

This chain uses TRBV3-1 (or the pseudogene TRBV3-2) with TRBJ1-1; a weak D match, TRBD1 (6 bases). V lost 7 bases, J lost 0 bases, and 15 bases lay in between. Germline CDR1 reads LGHDT; CDR2 reads YNNKEL (reference sequence). The CDR3 extends over 15 amino acids. CDR3 loop: CASTQGFYMNTEAFF. Here the CDR3 DNA reads TGTGCCAGCACCCAGGGGTTCTACATGAACACTGAAGCTTTCTTT.

This clone appeared once. V usage is TRBV18 and J usage is TRBJ2-5; D unclear. V lost 3 bases and J lost 5, with 10 bases in between. Per the germline V gene, CDR1 is KGHSH and CDR2 is LQKENI. The CDR3 runs to 13 residues. CDR3 amino acids: CASSPLQSETQYF. The CDR3 DNA follows: TGTGCCAGCTCACCCTTACAATCGGAGACCCAGTACTTC.

This chain's CDR3 is CASSIYRDRGGYTF. In nucleotides, the CDR3 is TGTGCCAGTAGTATATACCGCGACAGGGGTGGCTACACCTTC. The chain is built from TRBV19 and TRBJ1-2, with TRBD1 identical over 8 bases. This CDR3 region has 14 residues. The junction had 6 bases not matched to a gene; V was cut back by 2 bases and J by 7 bases. CDR1 and CDR2 (germline): LNHDA, SQIVND (reference sequence).

V is TRBV14 and J is TRBJ1-2; tentative D call: TRBD1 (6 bases). V was shortened by 3 bases and J by 7 bases, with 18 bases between the two germline ends. The germline V gene has CDR1 SGHDN and CDR2 FVKESK. The CDR3 has 15 amino acids. In DNA form, the CDR3 reads TGTGCCAGCAGCCACAGGACAGTCGCATCTGGTGGCTACACCTTC. This sequence encodes CASSHRTVASGGYTF.

The V gene is TRBV28, the J gene TRBJ1-2; D perhaps matches TRBD1 (6 bases). CDR3 length: 16 residues. V shed 7 bases and J shed 7 bases, with 25 bases lying between them. The germline V gene encodes CDR1 MDHEN and CDR2 SYDVKM. This CDR3 reads CASTRPQGEGLGGYTF. The DNA of the CDR3 is TGTGCCAGCACCCGACCACAGGGCGAGGGACTTGGTGGCTACACCTTC.

The chain joins TRBV19 to TRBJ1-5; no reliable D call. Germline-derived CDR1 and CDR2 are LNHDA and SQIVND (reference sequence). This CDR3 is built from 14 residues. The V end was cut by 6 bases, the J end by 0 bases, with 9 bases between. The DNA for the CDR3 is TGTGCCAGTAGGATTGACGGTAGCAATCAGCCCCAGCATTTT. Its translation is CASRIDGSNQPQHF.

The chain couples TRBV3-1 (or the pseudogene TRBV3-2) to TRBJ1-1; D possibly corresponds to TRBD1 (6 bases). The germline V and J ends were trimmed by 0 bases and 6 bases, with 11 bases remaining between them. Germline-derived CDR1 and CDR2 are LGHDT and YNNKEL (reference sequence). The CDR3 loop spans 14 amino acids. The chain's CDR3 is CASSQEGGGAEAFF. CDR3 bases: TGTGCCAGCAGCCAAGAGGGGGGCGGGGCTGAAGCTTTCTTT.

The rearrangement links TRBV6-5 to TRBJ1-6; weak D call: TRBD1 (5 bases). The germline CDR1 and CDR2 sequences are MNHEY and SVGAGI. Trimming stripped 3 bases from V and 5 bases from J, with 14 bases between. This CDR3 has 16 residues. CDR3 coding DNA: TGTGCCAGCAGTTATTCCGGGACCGGCAATAATTCACCCCTCCACTTT. Its translation: CASSYSGTGNNSPLHF.

V is TRBV19 and J is TRBJ1-4; tentatively, D is TRBD1 (6 bases). In germline, CDR1 is LNHDA, CDR2 SQIVND (reference sequence). The CDR3 has 15 amino acids. Trimming pared 6 bases from V and 0 bases from J, leaving 11 bases between. The chain's CDR3 is CASRITGTTNEKLFF. CDR3 in DNA: TGTGCCAGTAGAATTACAGGGACAACTAATGAAAAACTGTTTTTT.

The chain has TRBV5-1 and TRBJ1-2, with TRBD1 as a possible D gene (6 bases). Deletions cut 0 bases from V and 4 bases from J, with 10 bases between. CDR1 and CDR2 from the germline V gene are SGHRS and YFSETQ. This CDR3 has 14 residues. This CDR3 reads CASSLAGATYGYTF. CDR3 DNA sequence: TGCGCCAGCAGCTTGGCAGGGGCCACCTATGGCTACACCTTC.

This chain connects TRBV18 to TRBJ2-3, with 7 positions matching TRBD2. Looked up from germline, CDR1 is KGHSH and CDR2 is LQKENI. The CDR3 spans 13 residues. With 8 bases clipped from V and 2 bases from J, the junction kept 4 bases outside the gene matches. The CDR3: CASGEGITDTQYF. DNA of the CDR3: TGTGCCAGCGGGGAGGGGATCACAGATACGCAGTATTTT.

This chain links TRBV7-8 with TRBJ1-5, with 8 bases fitting TRBD1. The ends lost 1 base at V and 6 bases at J; junction bases unmatched: 5. Looked up from germline, CDR1 is SGHVS and CDR2 is FQNEAQ. The CDR3 spans 15 residues. DNA of the CDR3: TGTGCCAGCAGCTTAGAATTCGGACAGGGTCAGCCCCAGCATTTT. Encoded protein: CASSLEFGQGQPQHF.

The chain uses TRBV11-2 and TRBJ2-1; 9 nucleotides align to TRBD2. The germline V gene encodes CDR1 SGHAT and CDR2 FQNNGV. J was trimmed by 7 bases and V by 1 base; bases with no gene match: 8. CDR3 length equals 16 residues. CDR3 sequence reads: CASSLVTGGRANEQFF. As DNA, the CDR3 is TGTGCCAGCAGCTTAGTGACGGGCGGGAGGGCGAATGAGCAGTTCTTC.

The CDR3 DNA sequence: TGTGCCAGCAGTTTGGAGGGGACTGAAGCTTTCTTT. Its translation: CASSLEGTEAFF. The chain links TRBV28 to TRBJ1-1, with TRBD1 as a possible D gene (5 bases). Trimming left V 3 bases short and J 5 bases short, with 7 bases between. The germline V gene encodes CDR1 MDHEN and CDR2 SYDVKM. This CDR3 has 12 amino acids. The full variable domain, its missing parts supplied by reference TRBV28 and TRBJ1-1, is DVKVTQSSRYLVKRTGEKVFLECVQDMDHENMFWYRQDPGLGLRLIYFSYDVKMKEKGDIPEGYSVSREKKERFSLILESASTNQTSMYLCASSLEGTEAFFGQGTRLTVV.